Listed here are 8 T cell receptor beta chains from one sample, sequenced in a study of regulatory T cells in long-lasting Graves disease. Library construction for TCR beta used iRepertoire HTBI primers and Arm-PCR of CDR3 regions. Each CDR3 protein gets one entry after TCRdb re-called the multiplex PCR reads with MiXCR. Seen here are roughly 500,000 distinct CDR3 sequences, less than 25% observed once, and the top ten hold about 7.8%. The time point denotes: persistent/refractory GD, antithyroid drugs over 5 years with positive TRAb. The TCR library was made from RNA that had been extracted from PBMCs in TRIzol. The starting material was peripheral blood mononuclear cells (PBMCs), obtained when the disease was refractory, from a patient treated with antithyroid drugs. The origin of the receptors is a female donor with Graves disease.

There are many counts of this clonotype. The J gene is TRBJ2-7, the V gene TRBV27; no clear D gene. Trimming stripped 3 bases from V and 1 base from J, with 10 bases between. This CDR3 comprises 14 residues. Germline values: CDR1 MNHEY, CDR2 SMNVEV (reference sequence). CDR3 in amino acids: CASSFMSTSYEQYF. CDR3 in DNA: TGTGCCAGCAGTTTCATGTCCACTTCCTACGAGCAGTACTTC.

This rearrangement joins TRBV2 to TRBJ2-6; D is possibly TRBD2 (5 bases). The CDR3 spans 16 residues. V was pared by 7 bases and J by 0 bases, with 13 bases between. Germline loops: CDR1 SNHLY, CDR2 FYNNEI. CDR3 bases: TGTGCCAGCACCTCTTCGGGGTTCTCTGGGGCCAACGTCCTGACTTTC. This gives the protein CASTSSGFSGANVLTF.

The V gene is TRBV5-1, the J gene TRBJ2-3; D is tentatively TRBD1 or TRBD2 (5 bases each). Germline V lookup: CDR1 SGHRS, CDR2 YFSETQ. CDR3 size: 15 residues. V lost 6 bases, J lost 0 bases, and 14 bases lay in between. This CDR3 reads CASTAPGSSTDTQYF. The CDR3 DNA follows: TGCGCCAGCACAGCCCCAGGGAGCAGCACAGATACGCAGTATTTT. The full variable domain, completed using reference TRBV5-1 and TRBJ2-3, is KAGVTQTPRYLIKTRGQQVTLSCSPISGHRSVSWYQQTPGQGLQFLFEYFSETQRNKGNFPGRFSGRQFSNSRSEMNVSTLELGDSALYLCASTAPGSSTDTQYFGPGTRLTVL.

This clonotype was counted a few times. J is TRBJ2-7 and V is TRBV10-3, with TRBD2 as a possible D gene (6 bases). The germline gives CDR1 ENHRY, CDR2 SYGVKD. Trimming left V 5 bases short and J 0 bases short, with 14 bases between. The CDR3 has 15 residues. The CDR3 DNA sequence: TGTGCCATCAGTCTTCTAGCGCGCGACTCCTACGAGCAGTACTTC. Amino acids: CAISLLARDSYEQYF.

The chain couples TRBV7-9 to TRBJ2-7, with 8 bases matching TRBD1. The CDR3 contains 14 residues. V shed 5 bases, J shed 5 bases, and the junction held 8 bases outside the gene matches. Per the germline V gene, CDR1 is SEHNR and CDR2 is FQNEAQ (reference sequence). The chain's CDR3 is CASSGRGQFHEQYF. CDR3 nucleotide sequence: TGTGCCAGCAGCGGCAGGGGGCAATTCCACGAGCAGTACTTC.

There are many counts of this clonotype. CDR3 DNA: TGCAGTGCGAGCAGGGGTAGCAATCAGCCCCAGCATTTT. Protein: CSASRGSNQPQHF. J is TRBJ1-5 and V is TRBV20-1; TRBD1 is a possible D gene (6 bases). Per germline, CDR1 DFQATT and CDR2 SNEGSKA (reference sequence). CDR3 size: 13 residues. V was pared by 6 bases and J by 0 bases, with 9 bases between.

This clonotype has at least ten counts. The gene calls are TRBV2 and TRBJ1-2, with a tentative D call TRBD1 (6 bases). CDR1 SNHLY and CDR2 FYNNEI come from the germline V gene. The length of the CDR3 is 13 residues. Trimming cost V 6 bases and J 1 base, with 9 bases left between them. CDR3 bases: TGTGCCAGCAGCGCGGACAGTAACTATGGCTACACCTTC. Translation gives CASSADSNYGYTF.

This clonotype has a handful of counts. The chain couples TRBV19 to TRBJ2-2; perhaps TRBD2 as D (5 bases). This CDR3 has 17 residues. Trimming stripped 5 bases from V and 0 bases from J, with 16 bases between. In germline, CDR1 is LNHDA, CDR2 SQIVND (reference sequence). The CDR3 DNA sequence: TGTGCCAGTAGTGGAGGCTATAAAGTCCCGAACACCGGGGAGCTGTTTTTT. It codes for CASSGGYKVPNTGELFF.